The 9 T cell receptor beta chains below all came from one sample that was sequenced in a study of T cell changes during pregnancy in multiple sclerosis. Profiling relied on immunoSEQ multiplex PCR, and the TCRdb table lists in-frame clones only, not all of them. The sample lists approximately 130,000 clones; 85% to 95% were seen once. This specimen was peripheral blood, taken before pregnancy. These receptors were collected from a female donor with multiple sclerosis, enrolled in a pregnancy study.

This clone was detected only once. The genes are TRBV9 and TRBJ1-2; D possibly corresponds to TRBD1 (5 bases). V lost 3 bases and J 8 bases, leaving 11 bases between the germline ends. The CDR3 extends over 12 amino acids. Germline CDR1 and CDR2: SGDLS and YYNGEE. CDR3 residues: CASSEGFGGYTF. The CDR3 DNA is TGTGCCAGCAGCGAGGGGTTCGGGGGCTACACCTTC.

V is TRBV21-1 and J is TRBJ2-5; TRBD1, as called in the table, went unchecked against the DNA. TRBV21-1 is annotated as a pseudogene. The CDR3 is 14 amino acids. In DNA, the CDR3 is TGTGCCAGCAGCTTTCGGGACAGGGCCGAGACCCAGTACTTC. It specifies CASSFRDRAETQYF.

V usage is TRBV4-1 and J usage is TRBJ2-1, with D possibly matching TRBD2 (7 bases). The germline V gene has CDR1 MGHRA and CDR2 YSYEKL. V lost 1 base and J lost 6, with 13 bases in between. The CDR3 loop spans 15 amino acids. CDR3 nucleotide sequence: TGCGCCAGCAGCCAAGCGGGGGCTAGCGGCAATGAGCAGTTCTTC. Its translation: CASSQAGASGNEQFF.

V gene TRBV30 combines with J gene TRBJ1-6; tentative D call: TRBD1 (5 bases). The CDR3 spans 12 residues. From germline, CDR1 is GTSNPN and CDR2 SVGIG (reference sequence). V lost 4 bases to trimming and J lost 8 bases, with 9 bases between them. This CDR3 is CAWNSRDSPLHF. The DNA for the CDR3 is TGTGCCTGGAACTCCAGGGATTCACCCCTCCACTTT. Based on the CDR3 plus reference TRBV30 and TRBJ1-6, the full variable domain is SQTIHQWPATLVQPVGSPLSLECTVEGTSNPNLYWYRQAAGRGLQLLFYSVGIGQISSEVPQNLSASRPQDRQFILSSKKLLLSDSGFYLCAWNSRDSPLHFGNGTRLTVT.

The V call is TRBV19, the J call TRBJ1-1; maybe TRBD1 (5 bases). From germline, CDR1 is LNHDA and CDR2 SQIVND (reference sequence). V lost 7 bases, J lost 0 bases, and 15 bases lay in between. The CDR3 totals 15 residues. CDR3 DNA: TGTGCCAGTATCGCCAGGGCAGGGTTGAACACTGAAGCTTTCTTT. Amino acid sequence: CASIARAGLNTEAFF.

This clone showed up just once. The gene calls are TRBV2 and TRBJ1-4, with no clear D. The CDR3 is 14 amino acids. V lost 4 bases, J lost 8 bases, and 14 bases lay in between. Germline CDR1 reads SNHLY; CDR2 reads FYNNEI. In nucleotides, the CDR3 is TGTGCCAGCAGTGTACTAACTAGCGAGGAAAAACTGTTTTTT. It yields the protein CASSVLTSEEKLFF.

The V and J genes are TRBV5-4 and TRBJ2-7, with 8 bases lining up with TRBD1. This CDR3 comprises 15 residues. The V segment lost 0 bases and the J segment 1 base; nucleotides outside the gene matches: 3. From germline, CDR1 is SGHNT and CDR2 YYREEE (reference sequence). The CDR3 region is CASSLAGTGSYEQYF. The CDR3 DNA reads TGTGCCAGCAGCTTGGCTGGGACAGGTTCCTACGAGCAGTACTTC.

The J gene is TRBJ2-1, the V gene TRBV27; TRBD1 is a possible D gene (6 bases). This CDR3 contains 12 residues. CDR1 is MNHEY, CDR2 SMNVEV, per germline (reference sequence). Trimming pared 9 bases from V and 7 bases from J, leaving 13 bases between. CDR3 amino acids: CASQGNWNEQFF. Written as DNA, the CDR3 is TGTGCCAGTCAGGGGAATTGGAATGAGCAGTTCTTC.

The rearrangement links TRBV29-1 to TRBJ2-7; 9 bases are a match to TRBD1. This CDR3 region has 13 residues. Germline V lookup: CDR1 SQVTM, CDR2 ANQGSEA. Trimming took 6 bases from V and 5 from J; bases not matched to a gene: 8. CDR3 nucleotides: TGCAGCGTCCCCGGGACAGGGAGGGACGAGCAGTACTTC. This translates into CSVPGTGRDEQYF.